This T cell receptor beta chain was sequenced for a study of cytomegalovirus exposure and HLA in healthy donors. The PCR made use of 60 Vbeta and 13 Jbeta primers. Some clones are missing from TCRdb's copy, which holds only in-frame ones; the method was immunoSEQ multiplex PCR. The table has fewer than 200,000 clones, over 65% seen once. The CDR3 is 14 residues long. V dropped 4 bases and J dropped 1 base, with 11 bases sitting between them. Germline V lookup: CDR1 MNHEY, CDR2 SMNVEV (reference sequence). General study points: A later analysis reported that several of the most significant clusters appeared to be linked to common viral pathogens, among them Epstein-Barr virus. Researchers reportedly found TCR beta sequences accurately predicted most subjects' HLA-A and HLA-B alleles. Within an earlier analysis, most TCR beta V segments proved productive either about 90% or about 30% of the time.

The study sampled nominally healthy donors, though unrecorded immune exposures were likely. About this clone: Its antigen is not identified.

Sequenced material: PBMCs. The V gene is TRBV27, the J gene TRBJ2-7, with D possibly being TRBD1 (6 bases). The sequence was obtained from a middle-aged woman in good health and CMV-seropositive. Here the CDR3 reads CASSWGPGSYEQYF. CDR3 bases: TGTGCCAGCAGTTGGGGGCCCGGTTCCTACGAGCAGTACTTC.